What follows describes a single T cell receptor beta chain. Antigen: not known. Libraries were prepared by immunoSEQ multiplex PCR; TCRdb keeps only in-frame clonotypes and omits some of them. The sample lists over 400,000 clones, around 92% seen once, with about 1.6% in the top ten. The data were taken from a study of Ad26.COV2.S vaccination and SARS-CoV-2 variants. For the study at large: Administration of Ad26.COV2.S was intramuscular, either once or twice 56 days apart. The study, taken as a whole, reports: There was a possibility that the TCR breadth and depth analyses underestimated total T cell responses. Vaccine and placebo recipients had similar non-spike TCR breadth.

The V end was cut by 3 bases, the J end by 1 base, with 13 bases between. This CDR3 is 16 amino acids long. Germline CDR1 and CDR2: MNHEY and SMNVEV (reference sequence). Treatment defined: over 15 received Ad26.COV2.S at low or high dose, single or two shots; several received placebo; per-sample allocation not given. Repertoires come from day 63 after the first vaccine or placebo injection. The sample came from a Boston adult aged 18-55 years. The input for sequencing was peripheral blood, taken in a trial of Ad26.COV2.S vaccine versus placebo. The clonotype was recovered from a person aged 18 to 59 who received the Ad26.COV2.S COVID-19 vaccine or a placebo. This chain joins TRBV27 and TRBJ1-5, with D tentatively TRBD1 (6 bases). CDR3 protein: CASSLGPGASNQPQHF. Here the CDR3 DNA reads TGTGCCAGCAGTTTGGGGCCAGGGGCGAGCAATCAGCCCCAGCATTTT.